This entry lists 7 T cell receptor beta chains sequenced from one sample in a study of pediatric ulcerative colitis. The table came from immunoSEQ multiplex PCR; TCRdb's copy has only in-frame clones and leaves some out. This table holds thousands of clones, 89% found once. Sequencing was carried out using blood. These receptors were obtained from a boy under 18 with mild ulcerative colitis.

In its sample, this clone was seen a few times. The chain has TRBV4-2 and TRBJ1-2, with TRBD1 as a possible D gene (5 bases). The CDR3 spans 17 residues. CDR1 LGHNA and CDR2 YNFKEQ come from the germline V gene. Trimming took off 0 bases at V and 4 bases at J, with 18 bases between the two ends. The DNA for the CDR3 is TGTGCCAGCAGCCAAGATTACTCATCGGGGGGACTCTATGGCTACACCTTC. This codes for CASSQDYSSGGLYGYTF.

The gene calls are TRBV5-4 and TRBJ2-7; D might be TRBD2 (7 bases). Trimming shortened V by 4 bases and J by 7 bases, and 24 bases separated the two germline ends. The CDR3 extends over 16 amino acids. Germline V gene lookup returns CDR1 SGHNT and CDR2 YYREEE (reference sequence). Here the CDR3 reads CASSPGQSGVVLEQYF. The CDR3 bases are TGTGCCAGCAGCCCGGGACAAAGCGGGGTGGTTTTGGAGCAGTACTTC.

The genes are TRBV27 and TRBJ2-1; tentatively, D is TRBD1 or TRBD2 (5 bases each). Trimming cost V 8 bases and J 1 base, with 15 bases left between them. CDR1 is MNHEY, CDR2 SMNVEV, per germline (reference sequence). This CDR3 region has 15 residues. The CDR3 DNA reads TGTGCCAGCGGGCGTGGGGGTTATTCCTACAATGAGCAGTTCTTC. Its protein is CASGRGGYSYNEQFF.

The DNA of the CDR3 is TGTGCCAGCAGCTGGGGGGTTAGGGAGACCCAGTACTTC. Its protein product is CASSWGVRETQYF. V and J are TRBV11-2 and TRBJ2-5; D might be TRBD2 (6 bases). The germline V gene has CDR1 SGHAT and CDR2 FQNNGV. The CDR3 runs 13 residues. V was clipped by 4 bases and J by 5 bases, with 11 bases between them.

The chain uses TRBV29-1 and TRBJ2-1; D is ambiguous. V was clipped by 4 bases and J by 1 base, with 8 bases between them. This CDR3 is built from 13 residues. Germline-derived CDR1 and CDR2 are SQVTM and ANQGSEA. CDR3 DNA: TGCAGCGTTGTAGGCAGGTCCTACAATGAGCAGTTCTTC. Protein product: CSVVGRSYNEQFF.

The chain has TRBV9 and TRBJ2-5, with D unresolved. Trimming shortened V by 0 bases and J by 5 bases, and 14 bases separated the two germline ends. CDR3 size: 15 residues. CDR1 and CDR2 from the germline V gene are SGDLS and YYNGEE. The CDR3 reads CASSVAPGPQETQYF. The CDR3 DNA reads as TGTGCCAGCAGCGTAGCTCCCGGTCCCCAGGAGACCCAGTACTTC. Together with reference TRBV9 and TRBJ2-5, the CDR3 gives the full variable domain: DSGVTQTPKHLITATGQRVTLRCSPRSGDLSVYWYQQSLDQGLQFLIQYYNGEERAKGNILERFSAQQFPDLHSELNLSSLELGDSALYFCASSVAPGPQETQYFGPGTRLLVL.

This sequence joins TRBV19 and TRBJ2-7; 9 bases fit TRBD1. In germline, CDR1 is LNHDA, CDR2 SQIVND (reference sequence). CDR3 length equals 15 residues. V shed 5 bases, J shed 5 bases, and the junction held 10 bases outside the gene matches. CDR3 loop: CASSPGTGNFHEQYF. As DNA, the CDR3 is TGTGCCAGTAGTCCCGGGACAGGGAACTTCCACGAGCAGTACTTC. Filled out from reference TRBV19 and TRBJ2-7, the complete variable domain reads DGGITQSPKYLFRKEGQNVTLSCEQNLNHDAMYWYRQDPGQGLRLIYYSQIVNDFQKGDIAEGYSVSREKKESFPLTVTSAQKNPTAFYLCASSPGTGNFHEQYFGPGTRLTVT.